Listed below are T cell receptor beta chains from one sample, sequenced in a study of T cells in Graves' hyperthyroidism and ophthalmopathy. TCRdb re-called the multiplex PCR reads with MiXCR, one entry per CDR3 protein. The repertoire holds a few hundred thousand distinct CDR3 sequences, 15% to 20% seen once, with approximately 15% in the top ten. Sequencing was carried out using blood. The source of these receptors is a young woman with Graves' ophthalmopathy. Both conserved end residues are part of each CDR3. The D gene is left open where the match is weak. Clone sizes are given selectively: once, few, many, or a class where the clone is expanded.

d_gene	j_gene	abundance	v_gene	CDR3nt	CDR3aa
TRBD1	TRBJ2-1	many	TRBV2	TGTGCCAGCATGGCGGATGGGACAGCTATATACAATGAGCAGTTCTTC	CASMADGTAIYNEQFF
TRBD2	TRBJ2-1	many	TRBV7-3	TGTGCCAGCAGCTTAGAGCCGGGGGGCAATGAGCAGTTCTTC	CASSLEPGGNEQFF
.	TRBJ2-6	.	TRBV27	TGTGCCAGCAGTTCCCCCCTTCAGGCCAACGTCCTGACTTTC	CASSSPLQANVLTF
.	TRBJ1-1	many	TRBV7-3	TGTGCCAGCAGCTTAACCCCCGCGTATGGTGAAGCTTTCTTT	CASSLTPAYGEAFF
.	TRBJ2-7	many	TRBV6-1	TGTGCCAGCAGTGAAGTAGGCCCCATCTACGAGCAGTACTTC	CASSEVGPIYEQYF
.	TRBJ1-2	many	TRBV2	TGTGCCAGCAGGGATCGTAAGCCGGGACTCAAAGGGGGCTACACCTTC	CASRDRKPGLKGGYTF
.	TRBJ1-1	.	TRBV6-2/TRBV6-3	TGTGCCAGCATGGGGACCCCAAGTTCTGAAGCTTTCTTT	CASMGTPSSEAFF
.	TRBJ2-2	few	TRBV19	TGTGCCAGTAGACAGACACCCGCGGTTACCGGGGAGCTGTTTTTT	CASRQTPAVTGELFF
.	TRBJ1-1	.	TRBV7-3	TGTGCCAGCAGCTTAACTAGCTGGGGGGAAGCTTTCTTT	CASSLTSWGEAFF
.	TRBJ1-5	many	TRBV7-2	TGTGCCAGCAGCTTAGTGCCGGGTCTTGAGGGAGAACAGCCCCAGCATTTT	CASSLVPGLEGEQPQHF
.	TRBJ2-7	few	TRBV5-1	TGCGCCAGCAGCTTCCAAGGGGGGGGGTACGAGCAGTACTTC	CASSFQGGGYEQYF
TRBD1	TRBJ2-7	many	TRBV11-2	TGTGCCAGCAGCGCCCGACAGGGTCGGTACGAGCAGTACTTC	CASSARQGRYEQYF